The following is a TCR beta chain sequence with its context. In germline, CDR1 is SGHTA, CDR2 FQGNSA. The CDR3 loop spans 16 amino acids. Trimming took 5 bases from V and 1 from J; bases not matched to a gene: 6. TCRdb's table, derived via immunoSEQ multiplex PCR, lists solely in-frame clones and lacks some. The top ten clones hold less than 6% of a sample with 220,000 or so clones, around 80% of them seen once. This specimen belongs to a study of blood T cell repertoires in COVID-19. Turning to the study itself: Sites in the United States, Italy and Spain provided acute and convalescent COVID-19 samples. The cDNA or gDNA used as material had been derived from T cells, B-cell-depleted T cells, or PBMCs.

The material sequenced was peripheral blood. The sequence came from a woman aged 70-85 years with acute or convalescent COVID-19. The chain has TRBV7-2 and TRBJ2-4; 9 bases map to TRBD1. The CDR3 protein is CASSRPGTGAKNIQYF. CDR3 coding DNA: TGTGCCAGCAGCCGTCCCGGGACAGGGGCCAAAAACATTCAGTACTTC.